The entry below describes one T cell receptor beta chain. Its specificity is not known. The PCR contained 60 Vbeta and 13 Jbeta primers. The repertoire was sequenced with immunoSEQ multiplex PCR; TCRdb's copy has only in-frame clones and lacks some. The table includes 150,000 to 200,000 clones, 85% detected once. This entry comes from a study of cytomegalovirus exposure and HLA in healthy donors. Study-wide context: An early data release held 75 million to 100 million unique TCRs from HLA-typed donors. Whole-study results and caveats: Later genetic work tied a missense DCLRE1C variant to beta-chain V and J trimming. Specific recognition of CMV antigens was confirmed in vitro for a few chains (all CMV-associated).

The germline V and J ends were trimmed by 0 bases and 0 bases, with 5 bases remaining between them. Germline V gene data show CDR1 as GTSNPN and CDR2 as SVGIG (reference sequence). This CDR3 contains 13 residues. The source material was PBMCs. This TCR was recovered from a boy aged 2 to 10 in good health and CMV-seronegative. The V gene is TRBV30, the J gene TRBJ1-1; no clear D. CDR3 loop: CAWSVSVNTEAFF. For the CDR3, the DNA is TGTGCCTGGAGTGTATCGGTGAACACTGAAGCTTTCTTT.